The clone carrying this T cell receptor (beta chain) has a count of ten or more. Its matching antigen is unknown. Germline CDR1 and CDR2: MNHNS and SASEGT. The V end lost 5 bases, the J end lost 1 base, and 11 bases lay between the germline ends. CDR3 size: 14 residues. The data belong to a study of breast tumors, draining lymph nodes, adjacent tissues. TCRdb re-analysed the multiplex PCR reads in MiXCR, keeping a single row per CDR3 protein. This sample has approximately 140,000 distinct CDR3 sequences; roughly 33% occur once, and the top ten carry roughly 2.2%. Samples came from axillary lymph nodes draining the breast cancer. Study results and caveats: Tumors had less TCR diversity than lymph nodes, more than nontumor tissue. Data only fit, rather than demonstrated, lymph node origin of most tumor T cells. Compared with basal-like, luminal-like tumors shared significantly more repertoire with nontumor tissue.

The chain links TRBV6-1 to TRBJ2-5; a possible D gene is TRBD2 (5 bases). The sequence was obtained from a female donor with breast cancer. Some clones in this sample may be carry-over from other donors' samples. Sample: axillary lymph node tissue. CDR3: CASSLSRGQETQYF. In DNA, the CDR3 is TGTGCCAGCAGTTTATCCCGGGGCCAAGAGACCCAGTACTTC.